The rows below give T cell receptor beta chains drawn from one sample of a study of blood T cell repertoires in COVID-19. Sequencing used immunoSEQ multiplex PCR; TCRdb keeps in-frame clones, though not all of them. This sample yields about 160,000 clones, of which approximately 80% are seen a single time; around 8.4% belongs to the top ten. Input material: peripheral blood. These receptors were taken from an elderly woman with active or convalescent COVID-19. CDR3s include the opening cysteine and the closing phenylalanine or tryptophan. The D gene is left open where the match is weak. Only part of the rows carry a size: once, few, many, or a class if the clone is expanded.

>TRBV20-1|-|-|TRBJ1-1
TGCAGTGCTAGTCGTCCCGCGGGGGGACTCGACACTGAAGCTTTCTTT
CSASRPAGGLDTEAFF
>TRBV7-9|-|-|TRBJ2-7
TGTGCCAGCAGCCAGGGCAGGGTAGACGAGCAGTACTTC
CASSQGRVDEQYF
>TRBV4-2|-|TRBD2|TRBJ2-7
TGTGCCAGCAGCCAAGTTGGGACTATCTCCTACGAGCAGTACTTC
CASSQVGTISYEQYF
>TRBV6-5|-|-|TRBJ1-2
TGTGCCAGCAGTTACTCGAGTCCAAGCGACTATGGCTACACCTTC
CASSYSSPSDYGYTF
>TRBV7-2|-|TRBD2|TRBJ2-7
TGTGCCAGCAGCTTAGTTTCTAGTCAGCGGGGGGGCTCCTACGAGCAGTACTTC
CASSLVSSQRGGSYEQYF
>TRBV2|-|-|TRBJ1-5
TGTGCCAGCAGGTACAGGGAGGGTAATCAGCCCCAGCATTTT
CASRYREGNQPQHF
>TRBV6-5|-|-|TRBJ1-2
TGTGCCAGCCACGGGGGGTTCTATGGCTACACCTTC
CASHGGFYGYTF
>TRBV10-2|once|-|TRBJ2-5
TGCGCCACCCGTCGGTACCAAGAGACCCAGTACTTC
CATRRYQETQYF
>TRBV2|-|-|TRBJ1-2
TGTGCCAGCAGTCGTACAGGGTACGGCTACACCTTC
CASSRTGYGYTF
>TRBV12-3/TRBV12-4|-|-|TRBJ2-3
TGTGCCAGCGGGACACAGCTCTATACGCAGTATTTT
CASGTQLYTQYF
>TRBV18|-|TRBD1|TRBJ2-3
TGTGCCAGCTCACCCAGGACAGGCCTCACAGATACGCAGTATTTT
CASSPRTGLTDTQYF
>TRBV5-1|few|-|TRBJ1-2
TGCGCCAGCAGCCAGGCCTCGGCAGACTATGGCTACACCTTC
CASSQASADYGYTF
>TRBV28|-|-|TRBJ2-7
TGTGCCAGCAGTAGGGGATGGAACGAGCAGTACTTC
CASSRGWNEQYF
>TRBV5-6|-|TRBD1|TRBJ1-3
TGTGCCAGCAGCTTGGGACAGGGAAACCCCATATATTTT
CASSLGQGNPIYF
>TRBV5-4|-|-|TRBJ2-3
TGTGCCAGCAGCTTGGGAGACAGGAACGCAGATACGCAGTATTTT
CASSLGDRNADTQYF
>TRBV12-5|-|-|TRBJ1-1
TGTGCTAGTGGCATCAGTAAGAACACTGAAGCTTTCTTT
CASGISKNTEAFF
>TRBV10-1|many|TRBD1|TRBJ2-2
TGCGCCAGCAGTGAAGACAGGGTGGCGAACACCGGGGAGCTGTTTTTT
CASSEDRVANTGELFF
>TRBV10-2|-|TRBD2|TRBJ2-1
TGCGCCAGCAGTGATTTGTCTAGCGGGGTCTACAATGAGCAGTTCTTC
CASSDLSSGVYNEQFF
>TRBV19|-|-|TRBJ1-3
TGTGCCAGTAGTACAACCCACATCTCTGGAAACACCATATATTTT
CASSTTHISGNTIYF
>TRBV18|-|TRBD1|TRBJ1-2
TGTGCCAGCTCAAGGGACAGGGGTAACTATGGCTACACCTTC
CASSRDRGNYGYTF
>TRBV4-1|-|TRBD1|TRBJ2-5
TGCGCCAGCAGCCAAGGAACAGGGGCGGAGACCCAGTACTTC
CASSQGTGAETQYF
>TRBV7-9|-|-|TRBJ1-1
TGTGCCAGCACCGTAGTAGGGGGCACTGAAGCTTTCTTT
CASTVVGGTEAFF
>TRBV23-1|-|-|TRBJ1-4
TGCGCCAGCAGTCAAATCCGCCTCGACACTTTCGAAGATAATGAAAAACTGTTTTTT
CASSQIRLDTFEDNEKLFF
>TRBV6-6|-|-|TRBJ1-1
TGTGCCAGCAGTTACGCCGGGGACATCACTGAAGCTTTCTTT
CASSYAGDITEAFF